This T cell receptor (beta chain) was sequenced in a study of blood T cells in healthy people across ages. Peripheral blood from each donor was collected in a volume of about 10 milliliters. This clonotype was detected only a few times. Its antigen is still unknown. A sample-barcoded 5' primer and a J-beta primer mix were used in a second PCR of about 6 to 12 cycles. TCRdb independently ran MiXCR on the 5' RACE reads; one entry per CDR3 protein. The sample yields hundreds of thousands of distinct CDR3 sequences, around three fifths seen once. Study observations and caveats: As naive T cell percentage varied, TCR beta diversity correlated strongly with it. It was not possible, with unsorted PBMCs, to conclusively compare naive and antigen-experienced cells. More naive CD4+ cells and higher diversity were found in long-lived than in aged donors.

Germline V CDR1 and CDR2: MNHNY, SVGAGI (reference sequence). CDR3 length equals 16 residues. The chain has TRBV6-6 and TRBJ2-4; tentatively, D is TRBD1 (5 bases). The J call is uncertain, as TRBJ2-7 better fits the DNA end. This sequence originates from a man in his forties in good health. Sample: blood. The CDR3 region has the DNA TGTGCCAGCAGTTATGGACAAGGGATCTCCCCCTACGAGCAGTACTTC. Translation gives CASSYGQGISPYEQYF.